This T cell receptor (beta chain) is from a study of Ad26.COV2.S vaccination and SARS-CoV-2 variants. The overall study: Once, or twice with 56 days between doses, Ad26.COV2.S was given intramuscularly.

The CDR3 covers 12 residues. V lost 4 bases and J lost 4, with 5 bases in between. Germline V CDR1 and CDR2: SEHNR, FQNEAQ (reference sequence). Treatment given: around 19 received Ad26.COV2.S at low or high dose, single or two shots; five or six received placebo; per-sample allocation not given. Vaccine and placebo recipients were sampled on day 63 after the first injection. The data were produced by immunoSEQ multiplex PCR, yet TCRdb's version contains in-frame clones alone and is incomplete. The sample lists roughly 420,000 clones, 80% to 90% occurring once. The rearrangement links TRBV7-9 to TRBJ1-5, with D uncertain. The sample here was peripheral blood, taken in a trial of Ad26.COV2.S vaccine versus placebo. The sequence was collected from a person between 18 and 65 years old who received the Ad26.COV2.S COVID-19 vaccine or a placebo. This chain's CDR3 is CASSWANQPQHF. The DNA of the CDR3 is TGTGCCAGCAGCTGGGCAAATCAGCCCCAGCATTTT.